This T cell receptor (beta chain) was sequenced for a study of blood T cell repertoires in COVID-19. Only one count was recorded for this clone. The CDR3 consists of 15 residues. The V end lost 2 bases, the J end lost 4 bases, and 8 bases lay between the germline ends. Germline V gene sequence: CDR1 KGHDR, CDR2 SFDVKD. Per the study methods: For nucleated cells, counts were estimated from reference gene primer amplification. Profiling relied on immunoSEQ multiplex PCR, and the TCRdb table lists in-frame clones only, not all of them. D and trimming were read from the DNA, whereas the V and J calls and clone size are those reported in that table. The sample yields 120,000 or so clones, about 70% seen once.

The sequencing input was peripheral blood. The TCR was taken from a woman aged 55-69 years with acute or convalescent COVID-19. The V and J genes are TRBV24-1 and TRBJ2-6, with D possibly matching TRBD1 (5 bases). The CDR3 bases are TGTGCCACCAGTGATTCAGGGCGGGGGGCCAACGTCCTGACTTTC. Translating it yields CATSDSGRGANVLTF.